One sample yielded the 5 T cell receptor beta chains listed below, sequenced in a study of T cell changes during pregnancy in multiple sclerosis. Method: immunoSEQ multiplex PCR; TCRdb's copy keeps in-frame clones and lacks some. This sample yields about 30,000 clones, of which 80% to 90% are seen a single time; about 6.9% belongs to the top ten. Sequenced material: CD8+ T cells from peripheral blood mononuclear cells, taken in the second trimester of pregnancy. Receptors originate from a female donor with multiple sclerosis, enrolled in a pregnancy study.

The rearrangement joins TRBV6-6 to TRBJ2-3; TRBD1 might be the D (5 bases). V lost 10 bases and J 2 bases, leaving 10 bases between the germline ends. The CDR3 totals 12 residues. Per the germline V gene, CDR1 is MNHNY and CDR2 is SVGAGI (reference sequence). The CDR3 DNA reads TGTGCCACTAGGGGTTCCACAGATACGCAGTATTTT. It codes for CATRGSTDTQYF.

The gene calls are TRBV9 and TRBJ2-7, with a possible D match to TRBD2 (5 bases). This CDR3 spans 16 amino acids. V was trimmed by 1 base and J by 0 bases, leaving 14 bases between them. Germline lookup yields CDR1 SGDLS and CDR2 YYNGEE. The CDR3 loop reads CASSVSGSASSYEQYF. CDR3 coding DNA: TGTGCCAGCAGCGTAAGTGGTAGCGCGAGCTCCTACGAGCAGTACTTC.

The genes are TRBV7-8 and TRBJ2-1; D call uncertain. The CDR3 length is 15 residues. The V and J ends lost 0 bases and 2 bases respectively, with 8 bases between them. Per the germline V gene, CDR1 is SGHVS and CDR2 is FQNEAQ. The CDR3: CASSLAPGPYNEQFF. DNA for the CDR3: TGTGCCAGCAGCTTAGCGCCTGGGCCCTACAATGAGCAGTTCTTC.

V usage is TRBV6-1 and J usage is TRBJ2-7; 10 nucleotides match TRBD1. V shed 4 bases, J shed 0 bases, and the junction held 3 bases outside the gene matches. In germline, CDR1 is MNHNS, CDR2 SASEGT. This CDR3 contains 15 residues. The CDR3 reads CASSAGTGVSYEQYF. CDR3 DNA: TGTGCCAGCAGTGCCGGGACAGGGGTCTCCTACGAGCAGTACTTC.

A single count supports this clone. The rearrangement uses TRBV29-1 and TRBJ2-1, with TRBD2 as a possible D gene (6 bases). V shed 3 bases and J shed 12 bases, with 9 bases lying between them. The CDR3 contains 10 residues. Per the germline V gene, CDR1 is SQVTM and CDR2 is ANQGSEA. CDR3 protein: CSVDLTRQFF. For the CDR3, the DNA is TGCAGCGTTGATTTGACTAGGCAGTTCTTC.